Listed below are T cell receptor beta chains from one sample, sequenced in a study of cytotoxic CD8 clonotypes in ibrutinib-treated CLL. Libraries were prepared by immunoSEQ multiplex PCR; TCRdb keeps only in-frame clonotypes and omits some of them. The repertoire holds some 85,000 clones, with roughly 80% as singletons. The sample in question was PBMCs, obtained after 24 months of ibrutinib treatment. These receptor sequences come from a human donor with chronic lymphocytic leukemia. The CDR3 runs from the conserved cysteine through the conserved F or W.

V gene	J gene	CDR3 protein
TRBV5-1	TRBJ2-5	CASSRGDGETQYF
TRBV20-1	TRBJ2-1	CSARQGSEQFF
TRBV13	TRBJ2-5	CASSRPRTGQETQYF
TRBV19	TRBJ1-2	CASSIRQGDGYTF
TRBV7-6	TRBJ1-2	CASSILEDYGYTF
TRBV6-6	TRBJ1-5	CASSGSNQPQHF
TRBV5-1	TRBJ1-2	CASSFRQGVFSNYGYTF
TRBV7-9	TRBJ2-7	CASSLTVGLTNEQYF
TRBV12-5	TRBJ1-5	CARRGDSNQPQHF
TRBV29-1	TRBJ2-1	CSEAGGPSSYNEQFF
TRBV11-1	TRBJ2-5	CASSFPGGETQYF
TRBV5-6	TRBJ2-3	CASSLSLRTDTQYF
TRBV9	TRBJ2-6	CASSTTGFGANVLTF
TRBV5-1	TRBJ1-1	CASSSRDSRNTEAFF
TRBV27	TRBJ1-6	CASSTDRPTTFSYNSPLHF
TRBV7-9	TRBJ2-1	CASSLEAQYNEQFF
TRBV7-9	TRBJ2-7	CASSLHGGVYEQYF
TRBV7-9	TRBJ2-1	CASSQGLAGSNEQFF
TRBV10-2	TRBJ2-1	CASTTELYNEQFF
TRBV5-6	TRBJ1-3	CASSLGTSGNTIYF
TRBV2	TRBJ2-4	CASSDRRAENIQYF
TRBV7-2	TRBJ1-1	CASSLLGNTEAFF
TRBV7-9	TRBJ2-7	CASSLYIAGSSYEQYF
TRBV10-3	TRBJ2-7	CAISDPGTSSYEQYF